The following is a T cell receptor (beta chain) sequence with its context. The antigen it recognizes is unknown. One base away there is no much larger clone; base qualities are not given. The sample comes from a study of blood T cell repertoires in COVID-19 (dated by TCRdb to the early 2020s). Turning to the overall study: Samples covering the acute and convalescent phases of COVID-19 were provided by collaborators in the United States, Italy and Spain. The material from the prospective study consisted of cDNA or gDNA derived from T cells, B-cell-depleted T cells, or PBMCs. Subjects who had been exposed to COVID-19, were actively infected with it, or had recovered from it provided the deeply sampled blood TCRbeta repertoires that made up the dataset. The repertoires were released in a freely available public database meant as a resource for research on the immune response to SARS-CoV-2. Samples came from the ongoing ImmuneRACE study (first 160 participants) plus 1,254 subjects from 6 global collaborators. A de-identified subject ID, COVID-19 status, age in years and sex were almost always included in the sample metadata. Where available, HLA class I and class II types were taken from metadata supplied by the sample provider and were not determined by assay-based typing. Results the study describes overall, beyond this receptor: The amount of clinical and demographic metadata varied by source and participant and was provided uncurated.

The collaborating institutions used their own protocols to collect whole blood in K2EDTA tubes. For TCRbeta analysis, collaborator samples were shipped as frozen whole blood, as isolated PBMCs, or as DNA extracted from either sample type. The immunoSEQ Assay, a bias-controlled multiplex PCR, was used to amplify TCRbeta CDR3 regions from genomic DNA. In the source study's methods: The number of nucleated cells in each sample was estimated from the amplification of reference gene primers within the assay. Sequence reads were collapsed and filtered to measure the absolute abundance of every unique TCRbeta CDR3 rearrangement. For each sample, productive Simpson clonality was calculated by taking the square root of Simpson's diversity index across productive rearrangements. As stored in TCRdb, this immuneACCESS dataset retains in-frame rearrangements with V and J assigned. A fraction of the clones does not appear; measured against another copy, unresolved V genes explain less than half of the discrepancy, and the remainder lacks a known reason. V and J calls and clone size come straight from that table; D and trimming were deduced from the DNA. Present in this sample are tens of thousands of clones, around 84% of which were seen just once. The ten largest clones add up to 4.1% of the sample.

Sequenced sample: peripheral blood. This clonotype was sampled from a middle-aged man with acute or convalescent COVID-19.

The encoded CDR3 is CASAGQLNTEAFF. The DNA is as follows: TGTGCCAGCGCTGGACAGTTAAACACTGAAGCTTTCTTT. The chain employs TRBV5-6 and TRBJ1-1; possibly the D gene is TRBD1, per 6 matching bases. As encoded in the germline V gene, CDR1 is SGHDT while CDR2 is YYEEEE. From the cysteine up to the phenylalanine, the CDR3 has a length of 13 residues. Only CDR3 DNA remains: 39 bases, in frame from the first base. Trimming removed 7 bases from V and 2 bases from J, leaving 12 bases between the germline ends.